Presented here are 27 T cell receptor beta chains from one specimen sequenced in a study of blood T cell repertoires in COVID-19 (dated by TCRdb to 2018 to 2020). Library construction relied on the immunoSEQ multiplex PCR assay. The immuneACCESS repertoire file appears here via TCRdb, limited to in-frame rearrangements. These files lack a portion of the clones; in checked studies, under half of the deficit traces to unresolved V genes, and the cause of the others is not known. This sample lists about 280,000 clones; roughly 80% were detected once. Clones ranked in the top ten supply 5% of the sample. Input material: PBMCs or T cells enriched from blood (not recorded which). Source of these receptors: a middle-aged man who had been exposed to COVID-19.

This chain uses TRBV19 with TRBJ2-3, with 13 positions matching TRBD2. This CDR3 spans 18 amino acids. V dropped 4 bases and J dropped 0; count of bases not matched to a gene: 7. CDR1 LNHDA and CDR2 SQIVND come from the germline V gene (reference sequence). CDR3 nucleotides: TGTGCCAGTAGTAGGAGACTAGCGGGAGGATCAAGCACAGATACGCAGTATTTT. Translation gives CASSRRLAGGSSTDTQYF.

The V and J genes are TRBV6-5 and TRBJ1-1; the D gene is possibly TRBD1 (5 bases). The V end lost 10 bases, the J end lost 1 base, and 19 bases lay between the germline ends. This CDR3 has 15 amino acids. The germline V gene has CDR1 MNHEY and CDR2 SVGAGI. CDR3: CATILGPGPNTEAFF. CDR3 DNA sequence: TGTGCCACCATCTTGGGGCCAGGGCCGAACACTGAAGCTTTCTTT.

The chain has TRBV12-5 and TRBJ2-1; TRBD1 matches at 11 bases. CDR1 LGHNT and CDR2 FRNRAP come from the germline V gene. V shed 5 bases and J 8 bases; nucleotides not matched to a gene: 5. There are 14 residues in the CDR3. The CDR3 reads CASGGQGAIHEQFF. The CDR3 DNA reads TGTGCTAGTGGTGGACAGGGGGCGATCCATGAGCAGTTCTTC.

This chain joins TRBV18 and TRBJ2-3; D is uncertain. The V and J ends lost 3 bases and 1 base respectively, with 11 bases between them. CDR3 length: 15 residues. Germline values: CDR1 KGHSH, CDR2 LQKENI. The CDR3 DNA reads TGTGCCAGCTCACCCACCAACTATGGCACAGATACGCAGTATTTT. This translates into CASSPTNYGTDTQYF. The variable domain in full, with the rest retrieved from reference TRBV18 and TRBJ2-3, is NAGVMQNPRHLVRRRGQEARLRCSPMKGHSHVYWYRQLPEEGLKFMVYLQKENIIDESGMPKERFSAEFPKEGPSILRIQQVVRGDSAAYFCASSPTNYGTDTQYFGPGTRLTVL.

CDR3 bases: TGTGCCAGCTCACCGGACACGGATCAGCCCCAGCATTTT. Amino acids: CASSPDTDQPQHF. The V gene is TRBV18, the J gene TRBJ1-5; a possible D gene is TRBD1 (5 bases). Germline V gives CDR1 KGHSH, CDR2 LQKENI. CDR3 length: 13 residues. V dropped 3 bases and J dropped 5 bases, with 8 bases sitting between them.

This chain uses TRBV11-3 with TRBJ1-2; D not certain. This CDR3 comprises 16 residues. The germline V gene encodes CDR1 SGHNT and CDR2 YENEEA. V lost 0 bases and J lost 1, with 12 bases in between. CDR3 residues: CASSLDRTSGNYGYTF. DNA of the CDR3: TGTGCCAGCAGCTTAGACCGGACTTCGGGTAACTATGGCTACACCTTC.

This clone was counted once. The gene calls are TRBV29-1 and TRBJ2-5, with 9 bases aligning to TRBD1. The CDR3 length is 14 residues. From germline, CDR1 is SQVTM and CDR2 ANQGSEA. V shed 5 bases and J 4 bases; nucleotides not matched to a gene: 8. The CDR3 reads CSVTTGTGRETQYF. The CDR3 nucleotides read TGCAGCGTTACGACTGGGACAGGGCGAGAGACCCAGTACTTC.

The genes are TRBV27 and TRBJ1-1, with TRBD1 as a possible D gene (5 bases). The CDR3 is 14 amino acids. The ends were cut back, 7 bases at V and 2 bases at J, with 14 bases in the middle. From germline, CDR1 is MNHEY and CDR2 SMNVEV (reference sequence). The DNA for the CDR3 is TGTGCCAGCAAAAGATTGACAGTTAACACTGAAGCTTTCTTT. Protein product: CASKRLTVNTEAFF.

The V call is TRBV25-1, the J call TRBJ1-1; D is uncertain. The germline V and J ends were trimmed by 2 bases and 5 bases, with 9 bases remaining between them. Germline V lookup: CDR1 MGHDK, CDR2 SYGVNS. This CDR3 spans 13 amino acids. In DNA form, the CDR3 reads TGTGCCAGCAGTGAAATAATAGAGACTGAAGCTTTCTTT. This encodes CASSEIIETEAFF.

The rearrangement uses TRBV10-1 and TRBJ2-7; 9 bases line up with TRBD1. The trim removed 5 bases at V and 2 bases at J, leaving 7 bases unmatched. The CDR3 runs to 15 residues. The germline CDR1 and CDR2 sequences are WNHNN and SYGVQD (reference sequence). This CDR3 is CASSSSGTGTYEQYF. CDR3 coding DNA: TGCGCCAGCAGTTCTTCCGGGACAGGGACCTACGAGCAGTACTTC.

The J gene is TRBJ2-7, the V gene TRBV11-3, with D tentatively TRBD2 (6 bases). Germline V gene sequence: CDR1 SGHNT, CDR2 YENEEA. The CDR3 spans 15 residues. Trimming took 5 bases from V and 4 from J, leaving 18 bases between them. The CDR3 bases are TGTGCCAGCAGCCCCGGCGGGATTACCCAATACGAGCAGTACTTC. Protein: CASSPGGITQYEQYF. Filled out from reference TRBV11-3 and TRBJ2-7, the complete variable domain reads EAGVVQSPRYKIIEKKQPVAFWCNPISGHNTLYWYLQNLGQGPELLIRYENEEAVDDSQLPKDRFSAERLKGVDSTLKIQPAELGDSAVYLCASSPGGITQYEQYFGPGTRLTVT.

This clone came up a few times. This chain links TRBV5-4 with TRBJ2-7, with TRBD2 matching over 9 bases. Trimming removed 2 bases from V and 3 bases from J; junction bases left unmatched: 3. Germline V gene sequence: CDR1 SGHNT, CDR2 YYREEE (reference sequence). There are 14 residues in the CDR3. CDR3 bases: TGTGCCAGCAGCTTAAGGACTAGCGTCTACGAGCAGTACTTC. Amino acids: CASSLRTSVYEQYF.

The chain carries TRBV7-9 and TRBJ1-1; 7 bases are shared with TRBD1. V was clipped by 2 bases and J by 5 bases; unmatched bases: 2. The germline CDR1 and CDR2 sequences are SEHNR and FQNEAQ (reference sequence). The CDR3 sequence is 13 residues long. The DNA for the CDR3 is TGTGCCAGCAGCTTACTACAGGGGACTGAAGCTTTCTTT. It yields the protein CASSLLQGTEAFF.

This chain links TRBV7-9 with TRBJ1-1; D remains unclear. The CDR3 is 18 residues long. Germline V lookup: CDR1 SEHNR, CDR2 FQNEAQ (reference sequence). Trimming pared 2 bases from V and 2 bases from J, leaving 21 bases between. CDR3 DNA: TGTGCCAGCAGCTTATCTATAGTTCGCGGTCTAACAAACACTGAAGCTTTCTTT. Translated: CASSLSIVRGLTNTEAFF.

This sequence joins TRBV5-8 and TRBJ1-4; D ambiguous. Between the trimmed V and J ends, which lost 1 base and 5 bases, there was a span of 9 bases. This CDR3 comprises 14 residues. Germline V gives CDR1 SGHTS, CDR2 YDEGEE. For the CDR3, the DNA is TGTGCCAGCAGCTTGTGGAGGGTAAATGAAAAACTGTTTTTT. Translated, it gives CASSLWRVNEKLFF.

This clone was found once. The CDR3 is CASSLRSYGYTF. CDR3 sequence (DNA): TGTGCCAGCAGTCTACGGTCCTATGGCTACACCTTC. The gene calls are TRBV2 and TRBJ1-2; D is unclear. Germline lookup yields CDR1 SNHLY and CDR2 FYNNEI. This CDR3 has 12 residues. The V and J ends lost 5 bases and 4 bases respectively, with 8 bases between them.

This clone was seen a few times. The CDR3 DNA reads as TGTGCCAGCAGCTTGTCAAGCGGGAGCTCCTACAATGAGCAGTTCTTC. It codes for CASSLSSGSSYNEQFF. This chain joins TRBV5-4 and TRBJ2-1, with 8 bases fitting TRBD2. The germline V gene encodes CDR1 SGHNT and CDR2 YYREEE (reference sequence). V was clipped by 1 base and J by 0 bases; unmatched bases: 3. The CDR3 is 16 amino acids.

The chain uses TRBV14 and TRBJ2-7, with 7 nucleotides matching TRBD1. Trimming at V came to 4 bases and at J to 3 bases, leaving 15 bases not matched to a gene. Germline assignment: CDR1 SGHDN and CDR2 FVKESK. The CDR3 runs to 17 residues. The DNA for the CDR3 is TGTGCCAGCAGCCTTCGAGGGGCAGGGGGTTCCCTCTACGAGCAGTACTTC. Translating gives CASSLRGAGGSLYEQYF.

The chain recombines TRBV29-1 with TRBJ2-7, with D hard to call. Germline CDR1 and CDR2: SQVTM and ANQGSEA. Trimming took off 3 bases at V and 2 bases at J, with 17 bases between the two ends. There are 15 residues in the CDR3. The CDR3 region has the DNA TGCAGCGTTGAGTTGATGGGCTCGTCGACCTACGAGCAGTACTTC. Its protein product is CSVELMGSSTYEQYF.

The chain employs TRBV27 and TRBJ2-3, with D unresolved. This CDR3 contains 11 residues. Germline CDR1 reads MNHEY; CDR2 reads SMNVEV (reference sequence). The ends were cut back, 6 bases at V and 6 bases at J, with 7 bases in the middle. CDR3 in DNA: TGTGCCAGCAGCGGTCTGGATACGCAGTATTTT. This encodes CASSGLDTQYF.

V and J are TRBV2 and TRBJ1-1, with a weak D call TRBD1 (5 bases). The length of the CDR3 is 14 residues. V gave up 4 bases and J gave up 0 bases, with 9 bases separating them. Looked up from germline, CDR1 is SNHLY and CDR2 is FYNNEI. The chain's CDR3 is CASSGQFMNTEAFF. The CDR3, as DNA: TGTGCCAGCAGTGGACAGTTTATGAACACTGAAGCTTTCTTT.

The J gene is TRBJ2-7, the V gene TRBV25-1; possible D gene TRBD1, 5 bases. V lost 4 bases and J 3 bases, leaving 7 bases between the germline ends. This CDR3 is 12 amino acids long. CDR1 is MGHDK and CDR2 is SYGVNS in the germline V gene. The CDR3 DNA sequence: TGTGCCAGCAGTGTAACAGGCTACGAGCAGTACTTC. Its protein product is CASSVTGYEQYF.

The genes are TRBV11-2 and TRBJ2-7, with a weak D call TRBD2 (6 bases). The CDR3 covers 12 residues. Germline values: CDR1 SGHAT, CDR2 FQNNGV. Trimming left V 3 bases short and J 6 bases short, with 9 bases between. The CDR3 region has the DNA TGTGCCAGCAGCTTTACGGGAGTCGAGCAGTACTTC. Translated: CASSFTGVEQYF.

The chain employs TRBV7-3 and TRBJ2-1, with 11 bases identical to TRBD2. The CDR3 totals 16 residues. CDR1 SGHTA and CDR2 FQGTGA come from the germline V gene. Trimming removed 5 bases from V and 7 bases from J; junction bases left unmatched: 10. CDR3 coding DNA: TGTGCCAGCAGCACAGAAGGGTTAGCGGGAGGGAATGAGCAGTTCTTC. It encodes CASSTEGLAGGNEQFF.

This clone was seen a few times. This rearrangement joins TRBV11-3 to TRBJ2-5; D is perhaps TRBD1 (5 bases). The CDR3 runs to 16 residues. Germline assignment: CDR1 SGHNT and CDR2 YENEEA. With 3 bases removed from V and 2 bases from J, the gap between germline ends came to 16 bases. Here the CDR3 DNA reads TGTGCCAGCAGCTTCTCTGGGTATAGGGGTCAAGAGACCCAGTACTTC. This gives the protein CASSFSGYRGQETQYF.

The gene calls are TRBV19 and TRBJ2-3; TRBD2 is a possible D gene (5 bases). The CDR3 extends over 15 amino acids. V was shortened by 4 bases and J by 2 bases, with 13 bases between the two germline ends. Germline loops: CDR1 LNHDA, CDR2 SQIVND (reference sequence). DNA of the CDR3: TGTGCCAGTAGTAAAGAGCGGCTCTCCACAGATACGCAGTATTTT. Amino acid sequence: CASSKERLSTDTQYF.

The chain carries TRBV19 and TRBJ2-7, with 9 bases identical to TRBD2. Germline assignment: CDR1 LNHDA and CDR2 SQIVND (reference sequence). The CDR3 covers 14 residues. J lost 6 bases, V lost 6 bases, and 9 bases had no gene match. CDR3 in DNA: TGTGCCAGTAGAACCATAGCGGGAGTCTCCGAGCAGTACTTC. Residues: CASRTIAGVSEQYF.